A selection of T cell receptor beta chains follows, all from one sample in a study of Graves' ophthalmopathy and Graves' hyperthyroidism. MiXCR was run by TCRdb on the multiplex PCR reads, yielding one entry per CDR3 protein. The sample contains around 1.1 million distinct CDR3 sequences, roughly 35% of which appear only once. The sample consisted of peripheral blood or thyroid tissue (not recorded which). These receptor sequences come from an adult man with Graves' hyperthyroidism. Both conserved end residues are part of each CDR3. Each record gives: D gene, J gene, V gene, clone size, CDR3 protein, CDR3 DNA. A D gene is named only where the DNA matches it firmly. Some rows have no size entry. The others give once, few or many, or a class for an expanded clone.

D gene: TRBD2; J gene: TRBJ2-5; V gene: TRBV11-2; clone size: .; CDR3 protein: CASSLEGLAGGVGILEPQETQYF; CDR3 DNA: TGTGCCAGCAGCTTGGAGGGTCTAGCGGGAGGAGTTGGGATCTTGGAGCCCCAAGAGACCCAGTACTTC
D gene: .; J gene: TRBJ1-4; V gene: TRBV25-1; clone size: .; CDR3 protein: CASSYRRLDRLNEKLFF; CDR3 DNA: TGTGCCAGCAGTTACCGCCGGCTGGACAGATTAAATGAAAAACTGTTTTTT
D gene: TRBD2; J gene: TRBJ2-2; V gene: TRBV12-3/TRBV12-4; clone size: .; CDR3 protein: CASKIAGNTGELFF; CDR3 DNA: TGTGCCAGCAAAATAGCGGGGAACACCGGGGAGCTGTTTTTT
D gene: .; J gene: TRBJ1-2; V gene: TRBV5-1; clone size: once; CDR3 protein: CASSLADTGEGYTF; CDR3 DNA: TGCGCCAGCAGCTTGGCTGATACCGGGGAGGGCTACACCTTC
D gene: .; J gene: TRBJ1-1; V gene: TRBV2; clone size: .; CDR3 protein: CASSVGRGGVNTEAFF; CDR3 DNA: TGTGCCAGCAGTGTTGGGAGGGGAGGGGTGAACACTGAAGCTTTCTTT
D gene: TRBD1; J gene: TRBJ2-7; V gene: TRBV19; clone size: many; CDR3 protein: CASSSGDSYEQYF; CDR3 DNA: TGTGCCAGTAGCAGTGGGGACAGCTACGAGCAGTACTTC
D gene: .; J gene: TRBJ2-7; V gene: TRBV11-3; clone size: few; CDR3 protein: CASSLNLASREQYF; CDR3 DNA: TGTGCCAGCAGCTTGAACCTAGCTAGTCGCGAGCAGTACTTC
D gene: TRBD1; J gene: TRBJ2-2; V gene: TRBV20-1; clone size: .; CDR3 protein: CSAGGQSGELFF; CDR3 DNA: TGCAGTGCTGGGGGACAGTCCGGGGAGCTGTTTTTT
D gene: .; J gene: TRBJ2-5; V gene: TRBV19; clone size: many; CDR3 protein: CASSLDKATETQYF; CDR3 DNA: TGTGCCAGTAGTCTGGACAAGGCCACAGAGACCCAGTACTTC
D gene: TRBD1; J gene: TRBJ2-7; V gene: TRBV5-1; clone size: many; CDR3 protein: CASSESLRDRSYEQYF; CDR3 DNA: TGCGCCAGCAGCGAATCACTACGGGACAGGTCCTACGAGCAGTACTTC
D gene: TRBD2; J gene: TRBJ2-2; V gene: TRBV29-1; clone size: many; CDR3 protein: CSAGTSGTGELFF; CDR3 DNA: TGCAGCGCCGGGACTAGCGGGACCGGGGAGCTGTTTTTT
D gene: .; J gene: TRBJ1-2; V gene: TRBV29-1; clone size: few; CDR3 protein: CSAGSGYTF; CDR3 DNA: TGCAGCGCCGGATCAGGCTACACCTTC
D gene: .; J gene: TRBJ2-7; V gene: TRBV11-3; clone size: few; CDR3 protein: CASSLEFWQPSSYEQYF; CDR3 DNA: TGTGCCAGCAGCTTAGAATTCTGGCAGCCCAGCTCCTACGAGCAGTACTTC
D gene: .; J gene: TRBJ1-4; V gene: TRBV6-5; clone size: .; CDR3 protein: CASSLGLNEKLFF; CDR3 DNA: TGTGCCAGCAGTCTTGGTCTTAATGAAAAACTGTTTTTT
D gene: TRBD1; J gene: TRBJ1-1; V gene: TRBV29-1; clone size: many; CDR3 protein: CSVQGGTEAFF; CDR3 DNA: TGCAGCGTTCAGGGGGGCACTGAAGCTTTCTTT
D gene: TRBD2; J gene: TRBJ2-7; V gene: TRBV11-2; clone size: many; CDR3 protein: CASSIVASGGYEQYF; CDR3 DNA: TGTGCCAGCAGTATAGTGGCTAGCGGGGGCTACGAGCAGTACTTC
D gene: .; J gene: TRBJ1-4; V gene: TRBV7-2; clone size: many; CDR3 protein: CASSLRPGHIFSEKLFF; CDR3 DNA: TGTGCCAGCAGCTTACGTCCAGGTCACATATTTAGCGAAAAACTGTTTTTT